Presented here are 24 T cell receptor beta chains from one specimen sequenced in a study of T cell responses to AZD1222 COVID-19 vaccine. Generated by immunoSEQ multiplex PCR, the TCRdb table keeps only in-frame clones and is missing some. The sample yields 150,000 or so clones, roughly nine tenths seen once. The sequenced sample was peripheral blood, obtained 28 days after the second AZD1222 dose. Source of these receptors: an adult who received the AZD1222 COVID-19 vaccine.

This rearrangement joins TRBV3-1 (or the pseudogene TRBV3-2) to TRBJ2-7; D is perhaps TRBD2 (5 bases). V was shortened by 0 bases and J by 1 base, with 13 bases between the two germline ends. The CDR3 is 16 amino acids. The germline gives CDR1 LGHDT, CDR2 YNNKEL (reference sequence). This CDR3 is CASSQEVVARSYEQYF. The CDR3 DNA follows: TGTGCCAGCAGCCAAGAGGTGGTAGCGAGATCCTACGAGCAGTACTTC.

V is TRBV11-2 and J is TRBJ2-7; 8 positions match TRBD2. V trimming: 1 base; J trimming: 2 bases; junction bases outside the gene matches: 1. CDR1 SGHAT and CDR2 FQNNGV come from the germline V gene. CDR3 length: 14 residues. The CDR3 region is CASSLGTSTYEQYF. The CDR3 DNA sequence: TGTGCCAGCAGCTTAGGGACTAGCACCTACGAGCAGTACTTC.

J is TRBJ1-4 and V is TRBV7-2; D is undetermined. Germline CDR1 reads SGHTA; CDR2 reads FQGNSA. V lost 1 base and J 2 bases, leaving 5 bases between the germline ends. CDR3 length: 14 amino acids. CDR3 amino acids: CASSLGLTNEKLFF. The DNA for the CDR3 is TGTGCCAGCAGCTTAGGGCTTACTAATGAAAAACTGTTTTTT.

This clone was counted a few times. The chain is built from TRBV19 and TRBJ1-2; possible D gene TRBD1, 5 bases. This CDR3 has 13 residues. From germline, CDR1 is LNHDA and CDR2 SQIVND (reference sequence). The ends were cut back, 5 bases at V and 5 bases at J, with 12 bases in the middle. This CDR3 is CASSVGTGYGYTF. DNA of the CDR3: TGTGCCAGTAGTGTCGGGACGGGTTATGGCTACACCTTC.

The CDR3 sequence: CASSPTGGSNQPQHF. The CDR3 nucleotides are TGTGCCAGTAGTCCCACGGGTGGTAGCAATCAGCCCCAGCATTTT. The chain uses TRBV19 and TRBJ1-5; D gene uncertain. CDR3 length equals 15 residues. V was pared by 5 bases and J by 0 bases, with 11 bases between. Germline V lookup: CDR1 LNHDA, CDR2 SQIVND (reference sequence).

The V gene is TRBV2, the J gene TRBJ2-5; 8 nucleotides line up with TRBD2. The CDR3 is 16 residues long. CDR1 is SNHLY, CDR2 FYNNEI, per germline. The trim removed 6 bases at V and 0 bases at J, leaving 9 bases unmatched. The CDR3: CASRRELLADQETQYF. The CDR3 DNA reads TGTGCCAGCAGAAGAGAACTACTAGCGGACCAAGAGACCCAGTACTTC.

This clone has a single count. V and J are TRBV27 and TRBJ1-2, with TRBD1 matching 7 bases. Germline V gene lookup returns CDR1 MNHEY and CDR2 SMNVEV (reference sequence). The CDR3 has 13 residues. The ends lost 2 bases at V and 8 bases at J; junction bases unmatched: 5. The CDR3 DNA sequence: TGTGCCAGCAGTTTAGCCGCAGGGGGAGGCTACACCTTC. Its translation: CASSLAAGGGYTF.

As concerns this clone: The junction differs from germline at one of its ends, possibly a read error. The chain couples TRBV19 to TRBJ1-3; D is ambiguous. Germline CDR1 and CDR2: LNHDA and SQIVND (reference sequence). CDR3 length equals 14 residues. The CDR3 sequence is CASSLDRSGNTIYF. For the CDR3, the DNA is TGTGCCAGTAGTCTAGACCGCTCTGGAAACACCATATATTTT.

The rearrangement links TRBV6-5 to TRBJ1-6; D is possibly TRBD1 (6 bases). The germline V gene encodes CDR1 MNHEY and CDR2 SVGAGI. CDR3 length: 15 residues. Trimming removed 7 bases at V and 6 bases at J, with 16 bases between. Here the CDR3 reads CASIGQGISNSPLHF. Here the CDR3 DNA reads TGTGCCAGCATCGGTCAGGGGATTTCTAATTCACCCCTCCACTTT.

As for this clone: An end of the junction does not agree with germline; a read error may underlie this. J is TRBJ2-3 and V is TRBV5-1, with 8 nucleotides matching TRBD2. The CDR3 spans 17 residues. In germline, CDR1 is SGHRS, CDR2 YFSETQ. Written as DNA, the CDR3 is TGCGCCAGCAGCTTGTCCCCGGGGCTAGCGGGCACGGATACGCAGTATTTT. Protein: CASSLSPGLAGTDTQYF.

The CDR3: CAWVRGINGYTF. CDR3 DNA sequence: TGTGCCTGGGTCAGGGGTATCAATGGCTACACCTTC. The chain links TRBV30 to TRBJ1-2, with D possibly TRBD1 on 6 matching bases. This CDR3 has 12 residues. The V end lost 5 bases, the J end lost 6 bases, and 13 bases lay between the germline ends. CDR1 GTSNPN and CDR2 SVGIG come from the germline V gene (reference sequence).

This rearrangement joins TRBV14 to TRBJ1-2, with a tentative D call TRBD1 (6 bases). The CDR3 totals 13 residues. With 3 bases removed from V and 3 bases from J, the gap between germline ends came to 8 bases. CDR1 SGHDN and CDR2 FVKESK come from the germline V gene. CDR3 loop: CASSHGQYYGYTF. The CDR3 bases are TGTGCCAGCAGCCATGGACAGTACTATGGCTACACCTTC.

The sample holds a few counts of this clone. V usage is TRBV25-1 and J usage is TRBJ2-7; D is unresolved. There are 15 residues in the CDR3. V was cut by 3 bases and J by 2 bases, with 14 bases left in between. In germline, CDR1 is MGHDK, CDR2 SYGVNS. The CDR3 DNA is TGTGCCAGCAGTGATGCCGTAGGTGGAGCCTACGAGCAGTACTTC. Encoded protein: CASSDAVGGAYEQYF.

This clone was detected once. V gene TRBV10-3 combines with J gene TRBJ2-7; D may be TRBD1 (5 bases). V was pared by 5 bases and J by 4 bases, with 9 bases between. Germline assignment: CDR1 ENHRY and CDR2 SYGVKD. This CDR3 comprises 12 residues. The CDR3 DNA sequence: TGTGCCATCAGTCCGACAGTTTACGAGCAGTACTTC. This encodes CAISPTVYEQYF.

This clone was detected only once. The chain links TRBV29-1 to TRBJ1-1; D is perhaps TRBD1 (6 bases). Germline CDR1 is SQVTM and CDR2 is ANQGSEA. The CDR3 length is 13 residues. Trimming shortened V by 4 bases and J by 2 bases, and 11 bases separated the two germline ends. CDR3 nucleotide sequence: TGCAGCGTTGTGCAGGGGATTAACACTGAAGCTTTCTTT. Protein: CSVVQGINTEAFF. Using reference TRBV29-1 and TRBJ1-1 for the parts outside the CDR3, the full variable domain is SAVISQKPSRDICQRGTSLTIQCQVDSQVTMMFWYRQQPGQSLTLIATANQGSEATYESGFVIDKFPISRPNLTFSTLTVSNMSPEDSSIYLCSVVQGINTEAFFGQGTRLTVV.

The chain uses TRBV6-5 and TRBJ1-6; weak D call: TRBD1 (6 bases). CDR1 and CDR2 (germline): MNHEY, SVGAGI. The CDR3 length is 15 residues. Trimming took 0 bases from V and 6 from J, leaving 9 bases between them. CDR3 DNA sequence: TGTGCCAGCAGTTACTCGGACAGACTTAATTCACCCCTCCACTTT. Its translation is CASSYSDRLNSPLHF.

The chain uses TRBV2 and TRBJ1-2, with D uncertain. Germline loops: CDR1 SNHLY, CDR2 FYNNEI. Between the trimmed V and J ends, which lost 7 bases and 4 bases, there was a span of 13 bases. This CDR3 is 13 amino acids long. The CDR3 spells CASTDSPSYGYTF. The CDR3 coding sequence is TGTGCCAGCACCGATAGCCCCAGCTATGGCTACACCTTC.

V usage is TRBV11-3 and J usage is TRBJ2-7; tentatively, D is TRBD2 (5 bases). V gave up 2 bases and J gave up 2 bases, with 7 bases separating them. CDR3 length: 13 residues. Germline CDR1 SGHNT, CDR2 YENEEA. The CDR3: CASSLFGTYEQYF. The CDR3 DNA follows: TGTGCCAGCAGCTTATTCGGGACCTACGAGCAGTACTTC.

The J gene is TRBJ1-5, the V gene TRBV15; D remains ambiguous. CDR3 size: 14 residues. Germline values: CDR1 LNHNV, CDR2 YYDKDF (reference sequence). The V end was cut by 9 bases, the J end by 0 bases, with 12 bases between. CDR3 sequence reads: CATDRPISNQPQHF. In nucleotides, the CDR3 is TGTGCCACTGACCGACCGATTAGCAATCAGCCCCAGCATTTT.

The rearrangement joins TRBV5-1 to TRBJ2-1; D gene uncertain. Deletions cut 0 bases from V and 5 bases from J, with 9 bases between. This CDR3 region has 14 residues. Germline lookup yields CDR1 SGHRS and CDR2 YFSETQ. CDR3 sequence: CASSLGSRDNEQFF. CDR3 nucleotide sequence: TGCGCCAGCAGCTTGGGGAGCCGAGACAATGAGCAGTTCTTC.

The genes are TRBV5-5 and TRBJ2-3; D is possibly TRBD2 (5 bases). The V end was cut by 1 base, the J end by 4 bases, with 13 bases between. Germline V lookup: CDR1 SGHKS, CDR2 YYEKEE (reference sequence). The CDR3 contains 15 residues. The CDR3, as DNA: TGTGCCAGCAGCTTGCGGGGTACCAGCTCAGATACGCAGTATTTT. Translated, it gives CASSLRGTSSDTQYF.

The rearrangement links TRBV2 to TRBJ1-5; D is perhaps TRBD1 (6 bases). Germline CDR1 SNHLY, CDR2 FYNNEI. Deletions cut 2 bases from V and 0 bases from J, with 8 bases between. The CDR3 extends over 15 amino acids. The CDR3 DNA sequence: TGTGCCAGCAGTGAAAGGGGGGATAGCAATCAGCCCCAGCATTTT. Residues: CASSERGDSNQPQHF. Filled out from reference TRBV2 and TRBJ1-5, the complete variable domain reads EPEVTQTPSHQVTQMGQEVILRCVPISNHLYFYWYRQILGQKVEFLVSFYNNEISEKSEIFDDQFSVERPDGSNFTLKIRSTKLEDSAMYFCASSERGDSNQPQHFGDGTRLSIL.

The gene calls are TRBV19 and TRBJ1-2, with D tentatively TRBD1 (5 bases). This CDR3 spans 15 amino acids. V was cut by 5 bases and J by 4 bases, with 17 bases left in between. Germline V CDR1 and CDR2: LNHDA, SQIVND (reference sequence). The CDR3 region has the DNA TGTGCCAGTAGTTCGACTTCCCTGGGACTCTATGGCTACACCTTC. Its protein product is CASSSTSLGLYGYTF.

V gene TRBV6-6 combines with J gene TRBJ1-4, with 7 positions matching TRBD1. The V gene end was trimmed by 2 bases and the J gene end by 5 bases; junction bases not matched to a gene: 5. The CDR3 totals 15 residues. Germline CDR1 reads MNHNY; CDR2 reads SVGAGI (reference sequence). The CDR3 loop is CASSYKGQLNEKLFF. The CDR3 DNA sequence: TGTGCCAGCAGTTACAAGGGACAGTTGAATGAAAAACTGTTTTTT.